This record concerns one T cell receptor beta chain sequence. Germline V gene lookup returns CDR1 SGHRS and CDR2 YFSETQ. The V gene lost 1 base and the J gene lost 5 bases, with 6 bases spanning the gap. This CDR3 spans 13 amino acids. It was RNA transcripts that yielded the amplified TCR beta CDR3 regions. TCR CDR3 underwent first-round RT-PCR with the HTBI primer set. TCRdb ran MiXCR on the multiplex PCR reads and lists one entry per CDR3 protein. The top ten hold roughly 3.5% of the sample, which has some 650,000 distinct CDR3 sequences, roughly 15% seen once. These data are taken from a study of T cells in Graves' hyperthyroidism and ophthalmopathy.

V is TRBV5-1 and J is TRBJ2-2; D gene ambiguous. Sequencing used blood. This clonotype was obtained from a woman in her 40s with Graves' ophthalmopathy. CDR3: CASSLKQTGELFF. The CDR3 nucleotides read TGCGCCAGCAGCTTGAAACAGACCGGGGAGCTGTTTTTT.